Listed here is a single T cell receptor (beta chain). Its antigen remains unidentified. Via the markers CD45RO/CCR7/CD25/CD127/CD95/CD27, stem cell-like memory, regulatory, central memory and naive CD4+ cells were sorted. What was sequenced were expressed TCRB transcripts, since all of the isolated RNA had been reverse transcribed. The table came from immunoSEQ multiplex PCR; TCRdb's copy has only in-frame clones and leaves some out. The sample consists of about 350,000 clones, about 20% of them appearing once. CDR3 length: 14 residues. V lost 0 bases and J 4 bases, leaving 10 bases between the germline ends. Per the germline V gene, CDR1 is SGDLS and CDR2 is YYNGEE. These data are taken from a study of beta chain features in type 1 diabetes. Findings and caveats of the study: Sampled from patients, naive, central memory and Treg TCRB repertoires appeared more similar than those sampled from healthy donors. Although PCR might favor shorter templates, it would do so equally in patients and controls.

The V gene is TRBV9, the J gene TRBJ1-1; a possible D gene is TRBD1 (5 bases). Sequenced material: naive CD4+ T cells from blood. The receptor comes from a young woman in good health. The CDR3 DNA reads TGTGCCAGCAGCGTAGACAGCGGGGGCACTGAAGCTTTCTTT. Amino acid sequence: CASSVDSGGTEAFF.